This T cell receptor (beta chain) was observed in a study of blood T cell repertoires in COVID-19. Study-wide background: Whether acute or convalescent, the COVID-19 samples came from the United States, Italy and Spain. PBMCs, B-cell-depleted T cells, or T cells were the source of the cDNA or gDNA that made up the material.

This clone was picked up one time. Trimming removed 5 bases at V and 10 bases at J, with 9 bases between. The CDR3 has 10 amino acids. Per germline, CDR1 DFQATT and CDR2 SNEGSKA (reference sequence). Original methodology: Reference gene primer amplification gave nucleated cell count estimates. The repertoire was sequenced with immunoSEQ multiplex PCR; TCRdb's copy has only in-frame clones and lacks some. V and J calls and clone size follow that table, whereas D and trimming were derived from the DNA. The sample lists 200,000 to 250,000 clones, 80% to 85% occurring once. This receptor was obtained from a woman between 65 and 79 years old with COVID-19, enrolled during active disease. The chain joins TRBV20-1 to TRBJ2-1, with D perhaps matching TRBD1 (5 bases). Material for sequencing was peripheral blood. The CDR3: CSALRTEQFF. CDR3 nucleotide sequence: TGCAGTGCTCTCAGGACAGAGCAGTTCTTC.